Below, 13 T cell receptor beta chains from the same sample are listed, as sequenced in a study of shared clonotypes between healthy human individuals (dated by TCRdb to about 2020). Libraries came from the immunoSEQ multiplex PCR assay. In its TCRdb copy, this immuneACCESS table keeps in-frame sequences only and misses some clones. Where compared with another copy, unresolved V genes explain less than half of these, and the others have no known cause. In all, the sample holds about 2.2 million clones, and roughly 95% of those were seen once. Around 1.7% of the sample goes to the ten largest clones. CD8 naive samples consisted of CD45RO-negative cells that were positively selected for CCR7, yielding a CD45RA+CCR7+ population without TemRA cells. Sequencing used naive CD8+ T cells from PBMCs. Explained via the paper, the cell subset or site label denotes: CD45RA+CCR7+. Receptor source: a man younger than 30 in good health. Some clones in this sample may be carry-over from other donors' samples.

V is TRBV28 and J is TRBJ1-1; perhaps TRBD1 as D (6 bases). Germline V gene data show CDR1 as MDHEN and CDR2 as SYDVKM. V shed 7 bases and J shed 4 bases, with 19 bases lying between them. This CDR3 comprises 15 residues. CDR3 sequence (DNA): TGTGCCAGCACCCGTTTGGACAGACGGGCCACTGAAGCTTTCTTT. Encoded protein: CASTRLDRRATEAFF.

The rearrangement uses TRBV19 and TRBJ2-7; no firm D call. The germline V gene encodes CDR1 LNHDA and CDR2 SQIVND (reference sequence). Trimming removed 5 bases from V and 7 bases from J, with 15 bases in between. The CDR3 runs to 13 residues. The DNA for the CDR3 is TGTGCCAGTAGTTTTTCCCCTAAGGCAGAGCAGTACTTC. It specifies CASSFSPKAEQYF. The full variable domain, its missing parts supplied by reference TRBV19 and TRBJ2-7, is DGGITQSPKYLFRKEGQNVTLSCEQNLNHDAMYWYRQDPGQGLRLIYYSQIVNDFQKGDIAEGYSVSREKKESFPLTVTSAQKNPTAFYLCASSFSPKAEQYFGPGTRLTVT.

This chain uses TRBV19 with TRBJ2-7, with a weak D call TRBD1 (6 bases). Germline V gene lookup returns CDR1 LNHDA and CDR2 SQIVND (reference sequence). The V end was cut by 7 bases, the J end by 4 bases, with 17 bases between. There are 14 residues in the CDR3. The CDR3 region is CASTARQGSYEQYF. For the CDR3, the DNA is TGTGCCAGTACAGCGAGGCAGGGGAGTTACGAGCAGTACTTC.

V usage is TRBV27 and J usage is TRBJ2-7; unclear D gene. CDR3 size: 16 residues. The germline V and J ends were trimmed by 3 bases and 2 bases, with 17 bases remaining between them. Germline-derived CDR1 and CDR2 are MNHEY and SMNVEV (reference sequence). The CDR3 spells CASSLSRSAFTYEQYF. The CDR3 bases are TGTGCCAGCAGTTTGTCGAGGTCGGCGTTCACCTACGAGCAGTACTTC.

In DNA form, the CDR3 reads TGTGCCAGCAGCGTATGGCTAGCGGGGGGCGAGCAGTACTTC. The encoded protein is CASSVWLAGGEQYF. V is TRBV9 and J is TRBJ2-7, with TRBD2 matching 11 bases. This CDR3 spans 14 amino acids. In germline, CDR1 is SGDLS, CDR2 YYNGEE. V shed 1 base, J shed 6 bases, and the junction held 3 bases outside the gene matches.

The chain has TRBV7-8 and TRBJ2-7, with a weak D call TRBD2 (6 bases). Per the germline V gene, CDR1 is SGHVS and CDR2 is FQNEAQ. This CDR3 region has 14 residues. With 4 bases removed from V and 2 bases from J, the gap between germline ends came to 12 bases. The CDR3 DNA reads TGTGCCAGCAGCTCCCGGGACTTAACCTACGAGCAGTACTTC. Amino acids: CASSSRDLTYEQYF.

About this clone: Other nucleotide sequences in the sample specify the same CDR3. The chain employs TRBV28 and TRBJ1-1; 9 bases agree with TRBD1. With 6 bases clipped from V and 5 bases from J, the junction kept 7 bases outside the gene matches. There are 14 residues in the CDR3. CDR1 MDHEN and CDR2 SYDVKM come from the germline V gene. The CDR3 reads CASSLSTGGTEAFF. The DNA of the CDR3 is TGTGCCAGCAGCCTATCGACAGGGGGAACTGAAGCTTTCTTT.

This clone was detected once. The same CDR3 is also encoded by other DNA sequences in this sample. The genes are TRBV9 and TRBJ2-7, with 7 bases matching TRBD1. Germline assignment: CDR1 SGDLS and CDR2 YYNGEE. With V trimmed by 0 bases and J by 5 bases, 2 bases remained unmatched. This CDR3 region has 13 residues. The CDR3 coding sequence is TGTGCCAGCAGCGTAGGACAGGGCCACGAGCAGTACTTC. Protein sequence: CASSVGQGHEQYF. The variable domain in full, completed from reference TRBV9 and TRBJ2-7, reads DSGVTQTPKHLITATGQRVTLRCSPRSGDLSVYWYQQSLDQGLQFLIQYYNGEERAKGNILERFSAQQFPDLHSELNLSSLELGDSALYFCASSVGQGHEQYFGPGTRLTVT.

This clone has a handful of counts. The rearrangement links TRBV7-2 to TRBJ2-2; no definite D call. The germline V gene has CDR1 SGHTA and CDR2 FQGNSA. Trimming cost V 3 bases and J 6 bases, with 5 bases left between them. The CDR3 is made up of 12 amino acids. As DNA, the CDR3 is TGTGCCAGCAGCTTTGGGGCCGGGGAGCTGTTTTTT. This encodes CASSFGAGELFF.

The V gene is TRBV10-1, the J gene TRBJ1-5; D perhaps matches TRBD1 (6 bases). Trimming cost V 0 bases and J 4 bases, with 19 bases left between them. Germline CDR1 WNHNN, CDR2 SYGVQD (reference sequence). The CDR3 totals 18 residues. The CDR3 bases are TGCGCCAGCAGTGAGTCACAATGGGGGGCATCGGTGAATCAGCCCCAGCATTTT. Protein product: CASSESQWGASVNQPQHF.

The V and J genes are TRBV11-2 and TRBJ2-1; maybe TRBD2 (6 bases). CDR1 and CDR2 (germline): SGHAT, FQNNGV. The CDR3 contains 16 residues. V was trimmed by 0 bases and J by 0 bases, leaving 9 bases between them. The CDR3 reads CASSLELGSSYNEQFF. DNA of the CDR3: TGTGCCAGCAGCTTAGAACTCGGGAGCTCCTACAATGAGCAGTTCTTC.

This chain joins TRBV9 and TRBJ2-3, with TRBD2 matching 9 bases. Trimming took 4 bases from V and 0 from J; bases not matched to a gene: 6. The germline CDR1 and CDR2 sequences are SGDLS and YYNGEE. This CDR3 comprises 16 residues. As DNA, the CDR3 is TGTGCCAGCAGCTTGTCCGGGACTAGCAGCACAGATACGCAGTATTTT. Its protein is CASSLSGTSSTDTQYF.

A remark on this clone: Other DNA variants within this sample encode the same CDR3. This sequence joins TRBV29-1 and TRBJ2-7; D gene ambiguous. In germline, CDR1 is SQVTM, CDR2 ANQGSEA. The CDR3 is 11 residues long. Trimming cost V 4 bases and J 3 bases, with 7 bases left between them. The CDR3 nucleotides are TGCAGCGTTGTGCAGGACTACGAGCAGTACTTC. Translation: CSVVQDYEQYF.